This TCR beta chain was captured in a study of T cells in localized non-small cell lung cancer. Findings of the study overall: As only one tumor region underwent sequencing, heterogeneity remains possible. Of the tissues analyzed, uninvolved adjacent lung showed maximal T cell clonality, greater than tumor. Of the top 100 tumor clones, median roughly 55 were in adjacent lung, approximately 29 among its top 100. Elevated circulating T cell density in blood was associated with longer overall survival.

The table came from immunoSEQ multiplex PCR; TCRdb's copy has only in-frame clones and leaves some out. The top ten hold 15% to 20% of the sample, which has under 60,000 clones, roughly 88% seen once. To note about this clone: Its target is not known.

The CDR3 consists of 15 residues. Germline CDR1 is LNHDA and CDR2 is SQIVND (reference sequence). Deletions cut 5 bases from V and 4 bases from J, with 15 bases between. The sample here was peripheral blood, taken before any cancer treatment. The TCR originated in a male donor older than 55 with stage III squamous cell lung carcinoma. The chain employs TRBV19 and TRBJ2-1; a weak D match, TRBD1 (6 bases). The CDR3 DNA reads as TGTGCCAGTAGTGGGGACATAAATCCTTACAATGAGCAGTTCTTC. It encodes CASSGDINPYNEQFF. Full variable domain (outside the CDR3, taken from reference TRBV19 and TRBJ2-1): DGGITQSPKYLFRKEGQNVTLSCEQNLNHDAMYWYRQDPGQGLRLIYYSQIVNDFQKGDIAEGYSVSREKKESFPLTVTSAQKNPTAFYLCASSGDINPYNEQFFGPGTRLTVL.